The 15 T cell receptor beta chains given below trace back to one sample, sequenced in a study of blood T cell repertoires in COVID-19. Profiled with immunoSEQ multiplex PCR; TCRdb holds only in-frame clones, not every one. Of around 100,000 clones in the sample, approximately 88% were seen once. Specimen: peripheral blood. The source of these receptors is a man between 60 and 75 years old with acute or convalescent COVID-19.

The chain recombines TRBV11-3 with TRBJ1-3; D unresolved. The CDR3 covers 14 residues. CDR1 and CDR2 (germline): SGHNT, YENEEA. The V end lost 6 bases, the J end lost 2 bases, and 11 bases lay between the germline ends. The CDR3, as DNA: TGTGCCAGCAGATCACCGGGGACTGGAAACACCATATATTTT. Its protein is CASRSPGTGNTIYF. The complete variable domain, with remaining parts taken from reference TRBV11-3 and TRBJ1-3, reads EAGVVQSPRYKIIEKKQPVAFWCNPISGHNTLYWYLQNLGQGPELLIRYENEEAVDDSQLPKDRFSAERLKGVDSTLKIQPAELGDSAVYLCASRSPGTGNTIYFGEGSWLTVV.

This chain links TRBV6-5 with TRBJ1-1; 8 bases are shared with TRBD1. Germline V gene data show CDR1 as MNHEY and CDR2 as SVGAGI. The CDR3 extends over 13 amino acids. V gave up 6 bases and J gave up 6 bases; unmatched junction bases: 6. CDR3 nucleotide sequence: TGTGCCAGCAGACAGGGGGGAACGGCTGAAGCTTTCTTT. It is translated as CASRQGGTAEAFF.

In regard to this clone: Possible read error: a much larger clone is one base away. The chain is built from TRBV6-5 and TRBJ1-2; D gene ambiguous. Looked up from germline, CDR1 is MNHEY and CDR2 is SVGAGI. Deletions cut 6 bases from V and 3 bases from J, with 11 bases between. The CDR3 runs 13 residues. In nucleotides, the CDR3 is TGTGCCAGCAGCCCGGACGGGGACTATGGCTACACCTTC. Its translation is CASSPDGDYGYTF.

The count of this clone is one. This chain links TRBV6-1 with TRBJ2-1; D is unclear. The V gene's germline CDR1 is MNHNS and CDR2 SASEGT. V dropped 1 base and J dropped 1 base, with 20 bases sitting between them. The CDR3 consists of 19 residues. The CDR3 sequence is CASSEEVSWAFRSYNEQFF. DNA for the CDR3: TGTGCCAGCAGTGAAGAGGTTAGTTGGGCCTTTCGGTCCTACAATGAGCAGTTCTTC.

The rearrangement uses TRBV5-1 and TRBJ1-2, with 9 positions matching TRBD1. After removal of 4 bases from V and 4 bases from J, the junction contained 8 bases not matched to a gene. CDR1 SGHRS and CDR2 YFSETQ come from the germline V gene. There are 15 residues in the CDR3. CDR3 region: CASSPTGTGSYGYTF. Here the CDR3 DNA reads TGCGCCAGCAGCCCAACCGGGACAGGGTCCTATGGCTACACCTTC.

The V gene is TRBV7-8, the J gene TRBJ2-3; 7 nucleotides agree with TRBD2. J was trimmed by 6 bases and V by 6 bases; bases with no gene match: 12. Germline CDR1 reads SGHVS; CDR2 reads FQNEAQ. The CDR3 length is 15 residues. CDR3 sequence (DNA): TGTGCCAGCAGTGGGGGAGGGGCGGGAGCGGATACGCAGTATTTT. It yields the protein CASSGGGAGADTQYF.

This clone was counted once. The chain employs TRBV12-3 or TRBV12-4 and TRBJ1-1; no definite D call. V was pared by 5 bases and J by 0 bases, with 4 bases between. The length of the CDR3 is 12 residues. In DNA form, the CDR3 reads TGTGCCAGCAGTCCCTTGAACACTGAAGCTTTCTTT. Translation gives CASSPLNTEAFF.

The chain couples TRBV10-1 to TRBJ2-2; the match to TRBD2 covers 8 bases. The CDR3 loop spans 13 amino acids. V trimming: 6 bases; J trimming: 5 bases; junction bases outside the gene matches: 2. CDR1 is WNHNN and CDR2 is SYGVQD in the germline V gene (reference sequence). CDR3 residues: CASRREGTGELFF. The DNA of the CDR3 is TGCGCCAGCAGACGGGAGGGAACCGGGGAGCTGTTTTTT.

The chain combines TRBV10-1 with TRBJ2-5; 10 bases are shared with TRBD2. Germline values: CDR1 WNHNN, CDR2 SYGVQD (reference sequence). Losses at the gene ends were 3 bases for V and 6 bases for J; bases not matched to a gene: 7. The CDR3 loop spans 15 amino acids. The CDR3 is CASSELAGTVKTQYF. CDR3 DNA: TGCGCCAGCAGTGAACTAGCGGGAACGGTAAAGACCCAGTACTTC.

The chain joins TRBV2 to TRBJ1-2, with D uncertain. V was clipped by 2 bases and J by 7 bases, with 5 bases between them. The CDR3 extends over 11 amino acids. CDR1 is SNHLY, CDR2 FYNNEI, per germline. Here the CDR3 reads CASSETGGYTF. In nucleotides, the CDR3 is TGTGCCAGCAGTGAAACGGGTGGCTACACCTTC.

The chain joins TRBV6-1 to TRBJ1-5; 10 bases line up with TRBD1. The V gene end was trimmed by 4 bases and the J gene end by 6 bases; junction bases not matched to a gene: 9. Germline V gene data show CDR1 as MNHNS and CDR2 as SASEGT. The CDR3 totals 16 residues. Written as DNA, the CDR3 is TGTGCCAGCAGTGCCCGACAGGGGGCGGGCTCTCAGCCCCAGCATTTT. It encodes CASSARQGAGSQPQHF.

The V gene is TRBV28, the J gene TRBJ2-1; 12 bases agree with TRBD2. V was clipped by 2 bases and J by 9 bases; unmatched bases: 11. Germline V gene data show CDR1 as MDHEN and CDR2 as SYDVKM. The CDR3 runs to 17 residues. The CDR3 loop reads CASSLIFLAGGLGEQFF. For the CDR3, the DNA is TGTGCCAGCAGTTTAATCTTTCTAGCGGGAGGGCTTGGTGAGCAGTTCTTC.

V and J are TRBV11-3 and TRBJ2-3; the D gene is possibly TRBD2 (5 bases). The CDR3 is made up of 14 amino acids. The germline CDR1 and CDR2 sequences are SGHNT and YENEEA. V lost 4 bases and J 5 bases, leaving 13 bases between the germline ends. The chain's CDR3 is CASSWGEAGDTQYF. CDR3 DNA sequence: TGTGCCAGCAGCTGGGGTGAGGCGGGAGATACGCAGTATTTT.

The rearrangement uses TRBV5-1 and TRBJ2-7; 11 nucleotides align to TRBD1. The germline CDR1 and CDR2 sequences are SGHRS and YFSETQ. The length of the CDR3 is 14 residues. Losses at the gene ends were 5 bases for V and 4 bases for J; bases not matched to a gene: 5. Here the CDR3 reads CASRRDRGIYEQYF. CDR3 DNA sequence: TGCGCCAGCAGGCGGGACAGGGGGATTTACGAGCAGTACTTC.

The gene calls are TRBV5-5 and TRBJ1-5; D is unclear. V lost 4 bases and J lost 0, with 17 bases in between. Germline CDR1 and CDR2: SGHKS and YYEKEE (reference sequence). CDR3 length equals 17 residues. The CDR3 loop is CASSPRRVSNSNQPQHF. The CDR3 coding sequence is TGTGCCAGCAGCCCGCGTCGGGTGTCCAATAGCAATCAGCCCCAGCATTTT.